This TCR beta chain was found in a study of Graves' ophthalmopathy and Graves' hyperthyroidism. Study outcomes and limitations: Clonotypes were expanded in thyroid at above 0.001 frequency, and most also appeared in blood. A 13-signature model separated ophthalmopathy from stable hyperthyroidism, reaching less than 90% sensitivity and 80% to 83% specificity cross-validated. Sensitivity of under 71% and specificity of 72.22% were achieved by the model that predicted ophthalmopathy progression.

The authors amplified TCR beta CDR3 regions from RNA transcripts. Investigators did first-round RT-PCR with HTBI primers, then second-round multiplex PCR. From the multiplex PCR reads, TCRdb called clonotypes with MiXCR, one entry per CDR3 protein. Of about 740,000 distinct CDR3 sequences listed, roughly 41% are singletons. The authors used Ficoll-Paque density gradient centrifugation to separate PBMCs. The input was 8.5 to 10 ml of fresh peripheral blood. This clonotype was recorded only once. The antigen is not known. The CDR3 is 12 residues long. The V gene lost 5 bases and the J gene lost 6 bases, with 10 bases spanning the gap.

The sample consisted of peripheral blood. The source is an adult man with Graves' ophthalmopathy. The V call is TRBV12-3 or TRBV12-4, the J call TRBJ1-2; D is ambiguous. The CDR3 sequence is CASSKHGDGYTF. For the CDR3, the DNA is TGTGCCAGCAGTAAACATGGGGATGGCTACACCTTC.